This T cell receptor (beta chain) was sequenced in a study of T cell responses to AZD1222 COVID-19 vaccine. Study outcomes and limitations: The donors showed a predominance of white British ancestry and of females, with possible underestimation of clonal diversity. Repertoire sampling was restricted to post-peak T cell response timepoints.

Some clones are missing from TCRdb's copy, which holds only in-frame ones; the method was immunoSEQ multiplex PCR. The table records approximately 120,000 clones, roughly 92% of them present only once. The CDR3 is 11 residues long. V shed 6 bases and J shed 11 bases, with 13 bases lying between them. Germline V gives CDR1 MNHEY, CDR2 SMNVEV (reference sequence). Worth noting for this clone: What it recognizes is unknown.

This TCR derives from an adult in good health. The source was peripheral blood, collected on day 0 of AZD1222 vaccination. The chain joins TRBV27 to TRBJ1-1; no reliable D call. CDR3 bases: TGTGCCAGCAGGGGCGGTATGGCGGCTTTCTTT. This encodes CASRGGMAAFF.